These T cell receptor beta chains were read from a single sample in a study of blood T cell repertoires in COVID-19. The protocol was immunoSEQ multiplex PCR, while the TCRdb copy is restricted to in-frame clones and leaves out a portion. The sample lists about 150,000 clones, 80% to 85% seen once, with under 3.5% in the top ten. The material sequenced was peripheral blood. These TCRs come from a woman aged 60-70 years with acute or convalescent COVID-19. CDR3s include the opening cysteine and the closing phenylalanine or tryptophan. Each record gives: clone size, D gene, J gene, V gene, CDR3 protein, CDR3 DNA. D genes are given only for firm matches. A row's size may be missing; if present it is once, few, many or a size class.

abundance: -; d_gene: TRBD1; j_gene: TRBJ1-4; v_gene: TRBV25-1; CDR3aa: CASSEWGQGHEKLFF; CDR3nt: TGTGCCAGCAGTGAATGGGGACAGGGTCATGAAAAACTGTTTTTT
abundance: -; d_gene: TRBD1; j_gene: TRBJ2-7; v_gene: TRBV19; CDR3aa: CASSIGTGLYEQYF; CDR3nt: TGTGCCAGTAGTATTGGGACAGGGCTCTACGAGCAGTACTTC
abundance: once; d_gene: TRBD1; j_gene: TRBJ1-2; v_gene: TRBV11-2; CDR3aa: CASSPGGQGMKNYGYTF; CDR3nt: TGTGCCAGCAGCCCAGGGGGACAGGGGATGAAAAACTATGGCTACACCTTC
abundance: -; d_gene: TRBD1; j_gene: TRBJ1-5; v_gene: TRBV5-1; CDR3aa: CASSLGDTGGNQPQHF; CDR3nt: TGCGCCAGCAGCTTGGGGGATACAGGGGGCAATCAGCCCCAGCATTTT
abundance: once; d_gene: -; j_gene: TRBJ1-2; v_gene: TRBV6-6; CDR3aa: CASSYEGDYGYTF; CDR3nt: TGTGCCAGCAGTTACGAGGGGGACTATGGCTACACCTTC
abundance: -; d_gene: -; j_gene: TRBJ1-2; v_gene: TRBV5-1; CDR3aa: CASSLEGATNGYTF; CDR3nt: TGCGCCAGCAGCTTGGAAGGGGCTACTAATGGCTACACCTTC
abundance: once; d_gene: TRBD1; j_gene: TRBJ1-4; v_gene: TRBV12-5; CDR3aa: CASGSDRGGEKLFF; CDR3nt: TGTGCTAGTGGTTCGGACAGGGGAGGGGAAAAACTGTTTTTT
abundance: -; d_gene: -; j_gene: TRBJ1-5; v_gene: TRBV7-2; CDR3aa: CASSSDSQFQPQHF; CDR3nt: TGTGCCAGCAGCTCGGACAGCCAGTTTCAGCCCCAGCATTTT
abundance: -; d_gene: TRBD2; j_gene: TRBJ2-1; v_gene: TRBV4-1; CDR3aa: CASSQVVAAGSYNEQFF; CDR3nt: TGCGCCAGCAGCCAAGTCGTCGCAGCGGGGAGCTACAATGAGCAGTTCTTC
abundance: -; d_gene: -; j_gene: TRBJ2-7; v_gene: TRBV13; CDR3aa: CASSSSPGLQYF; CDR3nt: TGTGCCAGCAGCTCGAGCCCGGGACTGCAGTACTTC
abundance: few; d_gene: -; j_gene: TRBJ2-7; v_gene: TRBV28; CDR3aa: CASSRSGRWAGEQYF; CDR3nt: TGTGCCAGCAGCCGCTCGGGACGATGGGCGGGAGAGCAGTACTTC
abundance: -; d_gene: -; j_gene: TRBJ1-2; v_gene: TRBV6-1; CDR3aa: CASSEVSRNSYTF; CDR3nt: TGTGCCAGCAGTGAAGTCAGTCGAAACAGCTACACCTTC
abundance: -; d_gene: -; j_gene: TRBJ2-7; v_gene: TRBV5-4; CDR3aa: CASSPGAIPSYEQYF; CDR3nt: TGTGCCAGCAGCCCTGGGGCCATCCCTTCCTACGAGCAGTACTTC
abundance: -; d_gene: TRBD1; j_gene: TRBJ1-6; v_gene: TRBV25-1; CDR3aa: CASSPGQGHNSPLHF; CDR3nt: TGTGCCAGCAGCCCGGGACAGGGGCATAATTCACCCCTCCACTTT
abundance: -; d_gene: -; j_gene: TRBJ1-1; v_gene: TRBV3-1/TRBV3-2; CDR3aa: CASSQPTTGNTEAFF; CDR3nt: TGTGCCAGCAGCCAACCAACGACTGGGAACACTGAAGCTTTCTTT
abundance: -; d_gene: -; j_gene: TRBJ2-2; v_gene: TRBV28; CDR3aa: CASLIEVPGELFF; CDR3nt: TGTGCCAGTCTTATCGAGGTTCCTGGGGAGCTGTTTTTT
abundance: -; d_gene: -; j_gene: TRBJ2-3; v_gene: TRBV30; CDR3aa: CAWNRGAEADTQYF; CDR3nt: TGTGCCTGGAATCGGGGGGCCGAGGCAGATACGCAGTATTTT